The 10 T cell receptor beta chains in this list originate from one sample, sequenced in a study of blood T cell repertoires in COVID-19. The method was immunoSEQ multiplex PCR; TCRdb's version includes in-frame clones alone and lacks a portion of them. The data hold roughly 80,000 clones, with 88% observed a single time. The specimen sequenced was peripheral blood. Source of these receptors: a man aged 50 to 60 with active COVID-19.

The rearrangement links TRBV18 to TRBJ2-5; 9 nucleotides line up with TRBD1. The CDR3 is 15 residues long. Germline V gene lookup returns CDR1 KGHSH and CDR2 LQKENI. The junction had 6 bases not matched to a gene; V was cut back by 2 bases and J by 5 bases. CDR3 bases: TGTGCCAGCTCACCAATACAGGGGGCGGTGGAGACCCAGTACTTC. Translating it yields CASSPIQGAVETQYF.

The V gene is TRBV7-2, the J gene TRBJ1-1; D call uncertain. The CDR3 spans 16 residues. The V gene lost 6 bases and the J gene lost 0 bases, with 17 bases spanning the gap. Per germline, CDR1 SGHTA and CDR2 FQGNSA. The CDR3 spells CASRAGARRVNTEAFF. CDR3 in DNA: TGTGCCAGCAGGGCCGGTGCACGGAGGGTGAACACTGAAGCTTTCTTT.

In its sample, this clone was seen a few times. The chain recombines TRBV27 with TRBJ2-1, with D hard to call. Germline V gene lookup returns CDR1 MNHEY and CDR2 SMNVEV (reference sequence). V shed 5 bases and J shed 0 bases, with 11 bases lying between them. CDR3 size: 15 residues. The chain's CDR3 is CASSLPGSSYNEQFF. CDR3 DNA sequence: TGTGCCAGCAGTCTCCCCGGTAGCTCCTACAATGAGCAGTTCTTC.

The chain links TRBV7-3 to TRBJ1-2; no firm D call. Trimming removed 6 bases from V and 3 bases from J, with 11 bases in between. Germline values: CDR1 SGHTA, CDR2 FQGTGA. CDR3 length: 13 residues. As DNA, the CDR3 is TGTGCCAGCAGTACTGAGGGTTACTATGGCTACACCTTC. Protein: CASSTEGYYGYTF.

This chain joins TRBV7-8 and TRBJ1-1; 7 nucleotides align to TRBD1. Germline assignment: CDR1 SGHVS and CDR2 FQNEAQ. The CDR3 is 16 amino acids. V shed 1 base, J shed 1 base, and the junction held 6 bases outside the gene matches. Written as DNA, the CDR3 is TGTGCCAGCAGCTTAGGCAGCAACAGGGGGAACACTGAAGCTTTCTTT. Protein sequence: CASSLGSNRGNTEAFF.

The V call is TRBV28, the J call TRBJ2-7; 7 bases are shared with TRBD1. Per germline, CDR1 MDHEN and CDR2 SYDVKM. This CDR3 has 13 residues. Unmatched junction bases numbered 3, after V lost 5 bases and J lost 2 bases. The DNA for the CDR3 is TGTGCCAGCAGTGCGACAGGGCCCTACGAGCAGTACTTC. It is translated as CASSATGPYEQYF.

The rearrangement joins TRBV9 to TRBJ2-1, with a possible D match to TRBD1 (5 bases). V shed 0 bases and J shed 8 bases, with 6 bases lying between them. There are 12 residues in the CDR3. Looked up from germline, CDR1 is SGDLS and CDR2 is YYNGEE. CDR3 residues: CASSVEGYEQFF. Here the CDR3 DNA reads TGTGCCAGCAGCGTAGAGGGGTATGAGCAGTTCTTC.

This rearrangement joins TRBV7-8 to TRBJ2-1, with 14 bases that match TRBD2. Germline V CDR1 and CDR2: SGHVS, FQNEAQ. V lost 5 bases and J lost 6; bases outside the gene matches: 6. The CDR3 runs to 16 residues. This CDR3 is CASSARLAGGPNEQFF. CDR3 in DNA: TGTGCCAGCAGCGCGAGACTAGCGGGAGGGCCCAATGAGCAGTTCTTC.

The chain recombines TRBV5-4 with TRBJ2-3, with 11 bases matching TRBD2. The CDR3 has 15 residues. The ends lost 4 bases at V and 2 bases at J; junction bases unmatched: 3. Germline CDR1 is SGHNT and CDR2 is YYREEE (reference sequence). CDR3 coding DNA: TGTGCCAGCAGCCAACTAGCGGGGGACACAGATACGCAGTATTTT. Its translation is CASSQLAGDTDTQYF. Together with reference TRBV5-4 and TRBJ2-3, the CDR3 gives the full variable domain: ETGVTQSPTHLIKTRGQQVTLRCSSQSGHNTVSWYQQALGQGPQFIFQYYREEENGRGNFPPRFSGLQFPNYSSELNVNALELDDSALYLCASSQLAGDTDTQYFGPGTRLTVL.

The chain recombines TRBV19 with TRBJ1-1; 10 bases are a match to TRBD1. The CDR3 spans 16 residues. Germline V lookup: CDR1 LNHDA, CDR2 SQIVND (reference sequence). Trimming cost V 6 bases and J 6 bases; bases outside gene matches: 13. CDR3 in amino acids: CASRTGRQGAWAEAFF. DNA of the CDR3: TGTGCCAGTAGGACGGGGCGACAGGGGGCATGGGCTGAAGCTTTCTTT.